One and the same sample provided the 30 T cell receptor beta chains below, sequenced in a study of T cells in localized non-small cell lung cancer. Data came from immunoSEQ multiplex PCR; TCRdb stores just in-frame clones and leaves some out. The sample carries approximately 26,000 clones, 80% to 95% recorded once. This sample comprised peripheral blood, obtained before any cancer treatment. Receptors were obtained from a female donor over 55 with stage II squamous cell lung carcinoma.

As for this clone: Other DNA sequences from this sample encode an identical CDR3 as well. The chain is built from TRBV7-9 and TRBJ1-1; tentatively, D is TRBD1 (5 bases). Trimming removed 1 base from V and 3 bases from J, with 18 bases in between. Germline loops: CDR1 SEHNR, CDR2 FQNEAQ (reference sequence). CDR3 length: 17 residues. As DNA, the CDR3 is TGTGCCAGCAGCTTAGTGGATCGGGGGAGGAGGGACACTGAAGCTTTCTTT. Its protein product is CASSLVDRGRRDTEAFF.

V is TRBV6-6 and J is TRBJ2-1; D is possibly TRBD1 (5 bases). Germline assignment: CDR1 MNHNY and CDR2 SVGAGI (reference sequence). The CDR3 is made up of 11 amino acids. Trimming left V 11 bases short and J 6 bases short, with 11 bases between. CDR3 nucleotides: TGTGCCGGGGCCGTCGGCAATGAGCAGTTCTTC. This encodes CAGAVGNEQFF.

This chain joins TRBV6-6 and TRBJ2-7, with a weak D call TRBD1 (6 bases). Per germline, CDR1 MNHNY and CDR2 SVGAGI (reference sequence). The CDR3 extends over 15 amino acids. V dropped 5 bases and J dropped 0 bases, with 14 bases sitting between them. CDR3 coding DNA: TGTGCCAGCAGTATGCAGGGGCAGAGCTCCTACGAGCAGTACTTC. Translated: CASSMQGQSSYEQYF.

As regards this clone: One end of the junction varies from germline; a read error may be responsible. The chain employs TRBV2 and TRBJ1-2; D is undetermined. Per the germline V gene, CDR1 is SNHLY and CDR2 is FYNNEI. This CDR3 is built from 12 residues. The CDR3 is CASSTTSGPSAF. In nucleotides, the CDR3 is TGTGCCAGCAGTACAACTTCGGGTCCGTCTGCCTTC.

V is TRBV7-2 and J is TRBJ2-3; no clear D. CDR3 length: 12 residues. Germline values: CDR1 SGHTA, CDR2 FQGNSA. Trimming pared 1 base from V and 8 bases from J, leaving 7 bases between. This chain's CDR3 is CASSLDSGTQYF. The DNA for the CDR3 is TGTGCCAGCAGCTTAGATTCCGGTACGCAGTATTTT.

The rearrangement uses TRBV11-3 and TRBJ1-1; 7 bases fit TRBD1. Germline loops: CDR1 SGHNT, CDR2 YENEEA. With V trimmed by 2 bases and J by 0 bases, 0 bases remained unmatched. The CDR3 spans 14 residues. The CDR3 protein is CASSLQGVNTEAFF. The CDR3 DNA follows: TGTGCCAGCAGCTTACAGGGGGTGAACACTGAAGCTTTCTTT. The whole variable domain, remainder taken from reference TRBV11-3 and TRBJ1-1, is EAGVVQSPRYKIIEKKQPVAFWCNPISGHNTLYWYLQNLGQGPELLIRYENEEAVDDSQLPKDRFSAERLKGVDSTLKIQPAELGDSAVYLCASSLQGVNTEAFFGQGTRLTVV.

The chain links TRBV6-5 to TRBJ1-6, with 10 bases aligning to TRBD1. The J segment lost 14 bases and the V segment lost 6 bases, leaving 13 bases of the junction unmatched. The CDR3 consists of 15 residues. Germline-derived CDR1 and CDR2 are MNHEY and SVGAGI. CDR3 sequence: CASRPPPGQGSSLHF. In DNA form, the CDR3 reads TGTGCCAGCAGACCCCCTCCGGGACAGGGGTCCTCCCTCCACTTT.

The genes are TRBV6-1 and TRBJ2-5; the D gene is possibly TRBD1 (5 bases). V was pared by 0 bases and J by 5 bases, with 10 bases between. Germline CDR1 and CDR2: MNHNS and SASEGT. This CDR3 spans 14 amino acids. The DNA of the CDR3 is TGTGCCAGCAGTGAAGCGGCAGGGCGGGAGACCCAGTACTTC. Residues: CASSEAAGRETQYF.

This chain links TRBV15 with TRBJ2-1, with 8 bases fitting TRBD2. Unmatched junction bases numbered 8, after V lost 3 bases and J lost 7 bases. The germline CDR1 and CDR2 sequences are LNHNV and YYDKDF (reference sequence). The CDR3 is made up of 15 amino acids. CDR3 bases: TGTGCCACCAGCAGGGCGTCCGGGGGGGTTAATGAGCAGTTCTTC. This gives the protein CATSRASGGVNEQFF.

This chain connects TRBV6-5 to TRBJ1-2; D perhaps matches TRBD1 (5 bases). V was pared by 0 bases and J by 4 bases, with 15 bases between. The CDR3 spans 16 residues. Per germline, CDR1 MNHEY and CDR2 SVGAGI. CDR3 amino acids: CASSYSALQGVYGYTF. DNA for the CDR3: TGTGCCAGCAGTTACTCGGCGCTCCAGGGCGTCTATGGCTACACCTTC.

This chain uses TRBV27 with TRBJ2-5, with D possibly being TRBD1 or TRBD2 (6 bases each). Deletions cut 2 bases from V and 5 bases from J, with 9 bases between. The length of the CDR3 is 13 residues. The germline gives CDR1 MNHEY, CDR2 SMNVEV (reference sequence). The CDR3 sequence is CASSLRGRETQYF. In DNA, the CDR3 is TGTGCCAGCAGTTTAAGGGGGAGGGAGACCCAGTACTTC.

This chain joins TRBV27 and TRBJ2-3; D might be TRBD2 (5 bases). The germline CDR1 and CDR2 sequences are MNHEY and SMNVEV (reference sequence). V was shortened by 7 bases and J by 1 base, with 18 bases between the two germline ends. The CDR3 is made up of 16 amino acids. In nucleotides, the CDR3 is TGTGCCAGCACCACCGGGATACGGGCGGGCACAGATACGCAGTATTTT. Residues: CASTTGIRAGTDTQYF.

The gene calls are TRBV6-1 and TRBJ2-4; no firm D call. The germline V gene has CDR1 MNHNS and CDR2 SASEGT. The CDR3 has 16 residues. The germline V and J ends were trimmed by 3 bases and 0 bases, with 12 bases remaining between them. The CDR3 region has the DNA TGTGCCAGCAGTGATGTCGAACTCTTAGCCAAAAACATTCAGTACTTC. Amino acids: CASSDVELLAKNIQYF.

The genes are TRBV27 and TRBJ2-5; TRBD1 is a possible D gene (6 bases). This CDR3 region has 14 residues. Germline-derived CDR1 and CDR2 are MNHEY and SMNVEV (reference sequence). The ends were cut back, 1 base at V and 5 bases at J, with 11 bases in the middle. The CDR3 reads CASSLLGAGETQYF. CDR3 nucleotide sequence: TGTGCCAGCAGTTTATTGGGGGCCGGGGAGACCCAGTACTTC.

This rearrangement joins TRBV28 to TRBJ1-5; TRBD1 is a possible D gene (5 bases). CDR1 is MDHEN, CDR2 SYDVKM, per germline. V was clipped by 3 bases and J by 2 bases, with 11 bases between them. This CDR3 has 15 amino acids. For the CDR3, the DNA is TGTGCCAGCAGTTTCGAGGGGTGGGGCAATCAGCCCCAGCATTTT. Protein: CASSFEGWGNQPQHF.

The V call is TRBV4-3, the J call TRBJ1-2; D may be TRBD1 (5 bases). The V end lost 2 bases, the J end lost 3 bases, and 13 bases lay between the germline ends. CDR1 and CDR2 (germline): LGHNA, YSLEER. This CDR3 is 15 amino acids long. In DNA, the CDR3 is TGCGCCAGCAGCCAACGAATTACAGGAGACTATGGCTACACCTTC. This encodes CASSQRITGDYGYTF.

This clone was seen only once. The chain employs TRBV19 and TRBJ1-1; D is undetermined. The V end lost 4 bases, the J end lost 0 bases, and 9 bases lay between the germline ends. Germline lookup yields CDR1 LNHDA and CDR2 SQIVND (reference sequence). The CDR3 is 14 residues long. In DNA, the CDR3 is TGTGCCAGTAGTACCCCAGTCATGAACACTGAAGCTTTCTTT. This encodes CASSTPVMNTEAFF. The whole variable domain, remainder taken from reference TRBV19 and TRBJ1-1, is DGGITQSPKYLFRKEGQNVTLSCEQNLNHDAMYWYRQDPGQGLRLIYYSQIVNDFQKGDIAEGYSVSREKKESFPLTVTSAQKNPTAFYLCASSTPVMNTEAFFGQGTRLTVV.

The chain's CDR3 is CATSRQQGSMGAFF. CDR3 nucleotide sequence: TGTGCCACCAGCAGACAGCAGGGATCTATGGGAGCTTTCTTT. The V call is TRBV15, the J call TRBJ1-1; perhaps TRBD1 as D (5 bases). The germline V gene has CDR1 LNHNV and CDR2 YYDKDF (reference sequence). The CDR3 covers 14 residues. V was clipped by 2 bases and J by 10 bases, with 17 bases between them.

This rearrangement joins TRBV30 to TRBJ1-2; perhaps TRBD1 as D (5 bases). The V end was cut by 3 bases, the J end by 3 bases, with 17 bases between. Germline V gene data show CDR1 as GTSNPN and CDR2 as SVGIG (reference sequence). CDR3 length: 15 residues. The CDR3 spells CAWRPPGGLDYGYTF. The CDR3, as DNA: TGTGCCTGGAGGCCCCCCGGGGGTTTAGACTATGGCTACACCTTC.

CDR3: CASSSRTLTQFF. CDR3 sequence (DNA): TGTGCCAGCAGCTCACGGACCCTAACACAGTTCTTC. The chain combines TRBV7-2 with TRBJ2-1, with unresolved D. The CDR3 loop spans 12 amino acids. V lost 4 bases and J lost 13, with 14 bases in between. Germline CDR1 reads SGHTA; CDR2 reads FQGNSA.

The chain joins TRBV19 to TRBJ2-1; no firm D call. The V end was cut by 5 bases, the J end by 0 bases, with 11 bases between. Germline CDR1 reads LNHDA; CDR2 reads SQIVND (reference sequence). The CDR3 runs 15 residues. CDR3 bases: TGTGCCAGTAGTGTCACAGCTAGCTCCTACAATGAGCAGTTCTTC. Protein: CASSVTASSYNEQFF.

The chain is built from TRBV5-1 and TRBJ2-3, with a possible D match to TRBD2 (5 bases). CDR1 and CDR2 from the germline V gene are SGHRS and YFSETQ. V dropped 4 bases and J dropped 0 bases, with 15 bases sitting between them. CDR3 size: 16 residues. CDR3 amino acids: CASSHLLGASTDTQYF. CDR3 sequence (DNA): TGCGCCAGCAGCCATCTACTAGGAGCGAGCACAGATACGCAGTATTTT.

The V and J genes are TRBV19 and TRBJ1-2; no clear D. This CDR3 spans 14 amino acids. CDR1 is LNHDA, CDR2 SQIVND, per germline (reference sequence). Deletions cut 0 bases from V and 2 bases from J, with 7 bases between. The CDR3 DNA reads TGTGCCAGTAGTATAGATGGTCGCAACTATGGCTACACCTTC. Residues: CASSIDGRNYGYTF. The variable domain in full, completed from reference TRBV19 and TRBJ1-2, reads DGGITQSPKYLFRKEGQNVTLSCEQNLNHDAMYWYRQDPGQGLRLIYYSQIVNDFQKGDIAEGYSVSREKKESFPLTVTSAQKNPTAFYLCASSIDGRNYGYTFGSGTRLTVV.

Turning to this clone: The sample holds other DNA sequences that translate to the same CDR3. Here the CDR3 DNA reads TGTGCCAGCAGCTTAGGGACTAGCGGGGGTCAAGAGACCCAGTACTTC. Its protein is CASSLGTSGGQETQYF. The gene calls are TRBV7-2 and TRBJ2-5, with 13 bases matching TRBD2. CDR1 is SGHTA and CDR2 is FQGNSA in the germline V gene. The V segment lost 1 base and the J segment 2 bases; nucleotides outside the gene matches: 1. The CDR3 loop spans 16 amino acids.

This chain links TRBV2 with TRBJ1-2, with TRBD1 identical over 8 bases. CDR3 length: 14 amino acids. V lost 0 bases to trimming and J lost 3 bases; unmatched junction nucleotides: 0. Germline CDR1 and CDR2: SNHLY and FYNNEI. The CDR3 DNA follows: TGTGCCAGCAGTGAAGCGGGACAGGACTATGGCTACACCTTC. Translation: CASSEAGQDYGYTF.

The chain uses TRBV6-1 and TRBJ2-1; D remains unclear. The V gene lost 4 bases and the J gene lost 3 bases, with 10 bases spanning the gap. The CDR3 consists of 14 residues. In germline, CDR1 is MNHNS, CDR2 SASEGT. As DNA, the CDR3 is TGTGCCAGCAGTGTGGTTAGCAGCTACAATGAGCAGTTCTTC. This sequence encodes CASSVVSSYNEQFF.

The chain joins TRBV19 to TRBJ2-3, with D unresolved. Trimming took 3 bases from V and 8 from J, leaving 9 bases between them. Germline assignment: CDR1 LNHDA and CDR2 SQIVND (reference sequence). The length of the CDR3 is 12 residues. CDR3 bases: TGTGCCAGTAGTATCTCCGCAGGTACGCAGTATTTT. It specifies CASSISAGTQYF.

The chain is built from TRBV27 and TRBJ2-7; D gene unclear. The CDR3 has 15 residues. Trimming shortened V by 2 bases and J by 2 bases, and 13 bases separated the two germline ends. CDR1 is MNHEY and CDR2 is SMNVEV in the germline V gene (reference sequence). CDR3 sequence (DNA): TGTGCCAGCAGTTTACAGGTTAAGGGTACCTACGAGCAGTACTTC. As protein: CASSLQVKGTYEQYF.

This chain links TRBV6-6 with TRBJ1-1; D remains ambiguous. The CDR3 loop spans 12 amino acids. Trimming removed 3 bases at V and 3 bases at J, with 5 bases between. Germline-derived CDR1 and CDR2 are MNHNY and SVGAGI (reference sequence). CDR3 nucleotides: TGTGCCAGCAGTTATACAGACACTGAAGCTTTCTTT. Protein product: CASSYTDTEAFF.

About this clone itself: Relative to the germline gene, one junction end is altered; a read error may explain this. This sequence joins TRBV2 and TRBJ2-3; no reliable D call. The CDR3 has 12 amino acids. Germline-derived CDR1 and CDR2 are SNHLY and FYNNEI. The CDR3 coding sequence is TGTGCCAGCGGTGAAAGCACAGATACGCAGTATTTT. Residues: CASGESTDTQYF. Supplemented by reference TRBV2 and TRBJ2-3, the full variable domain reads EPEVTQTPSHQVTQMGQEVILRCVPISNHLYFYWYRQILGQKVEFLVSFYNNEISEKSEIFDDQFSVERPDGSNFTLKIRSTKLEDSAMYFCASGESTDTQYFGPGTRLTVL.